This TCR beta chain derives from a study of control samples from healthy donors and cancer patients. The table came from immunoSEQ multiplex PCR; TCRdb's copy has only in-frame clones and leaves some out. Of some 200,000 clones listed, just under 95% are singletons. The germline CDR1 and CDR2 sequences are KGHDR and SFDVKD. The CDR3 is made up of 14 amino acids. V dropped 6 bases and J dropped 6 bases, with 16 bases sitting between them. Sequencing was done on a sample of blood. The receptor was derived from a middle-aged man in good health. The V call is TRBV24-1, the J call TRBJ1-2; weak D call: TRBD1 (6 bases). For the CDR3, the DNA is TGTGCCACCAGTCCAATGGACAGAAGCGATGGCTACACCTTC. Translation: CATSPMDRSDGYTF.